The 4 T cell receptor beta chains in this list originate from one sample, sequenced in a study of control samples from healthy donors and cancer patients. TCRdb's table, derived via immunoSEQ multiplex PCR, lists solely in-frame clones and lacks some. The sample records around 200,000 clones, about 93% being singletons. Specimen: blood. The source is a man younger than 35 in good health.

The rearrangement links TRBV27 to TRBJ2-1, with 7 bases identical to TRBD1. The CDR3 is 13 amino acids. CDR1 is MNHEY, CDR2 SMNVEV, per germline (reference sequence). V lost 0 bases, J lost 8 bases, and 1 base stayed unmatched. The CDR3 protein is CASSLSGGDEQFF. Written as DNA, the CDR3 is TGTGCCAGCAGTTTATCAGGGGGCGATGAGCAGTTCTTC.

This clone has more than one count but fewer than ten. The CDR3 sequence: CASSGGTVGQPQHF. The CDR3 nucleotides read TGTGCCAGCAGCGGGGGAACAGTCGGTCAGCCCCAGCATTTT. The V gene is TRBV25-1, the J gene TRBJ1-5; D possibly corresponds to TRBD1 (5 bases). Looked up from germline, CDR1 is MGHDK and CDR2 is SYGVNS. The V end was cut by 6 bases, the J end by 6 bases, with 15 bases between. CDR3 size: 14 residues.

The V gene is TRBV6-5, the J gene TRBJ1-6, with D possibly matching TRBD1 (6 bases). V lost 4 bases and J lost 5, with 15 bases in between. The CDR3 sequence is 16 residues long. Germline assignment: CDR1 MNHEY and CDR2 SVGAGI. CDR3 amino acids: CASSSTGTSNNSPLHF. CDR3 DNA: TGTGCCAGCAGTTCTACAGGGACGTCGAATAATTCACCCCTCCACTTT.

The chain links TRBV6-2 or TRBV6-3 to TRBJ2-1, with 10 bases that match TRBD2. Germline V gene data show CDR1 as MNHEY and CDR2 as SVGEGT. This CDR3 is built from 16 residues. Germline trimming cut 0 bases from V and 5 bases from J; bases unmatched to any gene: 4. The CDR3 coding sequence is TGTGCCAGCAGTTACTCGAGCGGGGGGGCGGACAATGAGCAGTTCTTC. This translates into CASSYSSGGADNEQFF.